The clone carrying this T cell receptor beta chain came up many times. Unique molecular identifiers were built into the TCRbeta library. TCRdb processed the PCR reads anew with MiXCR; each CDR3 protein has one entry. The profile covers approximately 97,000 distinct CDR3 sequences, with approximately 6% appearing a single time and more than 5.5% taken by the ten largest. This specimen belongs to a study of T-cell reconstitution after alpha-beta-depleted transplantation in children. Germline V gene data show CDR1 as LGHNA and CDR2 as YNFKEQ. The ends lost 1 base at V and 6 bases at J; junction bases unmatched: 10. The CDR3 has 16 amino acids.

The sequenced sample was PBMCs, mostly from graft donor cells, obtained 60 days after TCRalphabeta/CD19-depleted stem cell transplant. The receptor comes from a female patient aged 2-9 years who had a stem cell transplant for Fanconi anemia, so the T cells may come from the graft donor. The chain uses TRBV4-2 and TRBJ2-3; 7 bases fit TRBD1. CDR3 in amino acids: CASSQGRQGIEDTQYF. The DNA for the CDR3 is TGTGCCAGCAGCCAAGGTAGACAGGGCATTGAGGATACGCAGTATTTT.